The 19 T cell receptor beta chains given below trace back to one sample, sequenced in a study of T-cell reconstitution after alpha-beta-depleted transplantation in children. Unique molecular identifiers were incorporated during preparation of the TCRbeta library. A single record per CDR3 protein comes from TCRdb applying MiXCR to the PCR reads. The sample shows about 200,000 distinct CDR3 sequences, about 7% of them seen only once. Material: PBMCs, obtained before TCRalphabeta/CD19-depleted stem cell transplant. All receptors derive from a boy younger than 10 with acute lymphoblastic leukemia, due to receive a stem cell transplant.

The chain combines TRBV7-2 with TRBJ2-7; D possibly corresponds to TRBD2 (6 bases). Germline V gene data show CDR1 as SGHTA and CDR2 as FQGNSA. The CDR3 contains 15 residues. Trimming took 5 bases from V and 3 from J, leaving 17 bases between them. The CDR3 spells CASSRGWRDLYEQYF. The CDR3 DNA reads as TGTGCCAGCAGCCGAGGCTGGCGGGATCTCTACGAGCAGTACTTC.

This clonotype was observed at least ten times. This chain uses TRBV12-3 or TRBV12-4 with TRBJ2-7; D ambiguous. Trimming took 7 bases from V and 0 from J, leaving 7 bases between them. The CDR3 consists of 12 residues. CDR3 nucleotide sequence: TGTGCCAGCAAGCTAAACTCCTACGAGCAGTACTTC. Its protein product is CASKLNSYEQYF.

This clonotype has a count of ten or more. The V call is TRBV19, the J call TRBJ2-2; perhaps TRBD1 as D (6 bases). Between the trimmed V and J ends, which lost 2 bases and 4 bases, there was a span of 11 bases. The CDR3 is 15 residues long. Germline CDR1 and CDR2: LNHDA and SQIVND (reference sequence). CDR3 nucleotides: TGTGCCAGTAGTATATTAGGACAGATCACCGGGGAGCTGTTTTTT. The encoded protein is CASSILGQITGELFF.

This clonotype came up many times. V gene TRBV7-2 combines with J gene TRBJ2-2; no clear D gene. In germline, CDR1 is SGHTA, CDR2 FQGNSA. The CDR3 runs to 14 residues. With 1 base removed from V and 4 bases from J, the gap between germline ends came to 7 bases. CDR3 region: CASSLVRSTGELFF. In DNA, the CDR3 is TGTGCCAGCAGCTTAGTTCGATCCACCGGGGAGCTGTTTTTT.

This clonotype was seen at least ten times. Its ends do not fully match the called genes, so a read error is possible. The chain uses TRBV20-1 and TRBJ2-1; perhaps TRBD1 as D (6 bases). The CDR3 runs 14 residues. Per germline, CDR1 DFQATT and CDR2 SNEGSKA (reference sequence). The chain's CDR3 is CSAIRTETYNQQFF. DNA of the CDR3: TGCAGTGCTATCCGGACAGAGACCTACAATCAGCAGTTCTTC.

This clonotype was seen only a few times. The chain recombines TRBV5-1 with TRBJ1-1, with D perhaps matching TRBD1 (5 bases). This CDR3 comprises 15 residues. Germline lookup yields CDR1 SGHRS and CDR2 YFSETQ. The V gene lost 1 base and the J gene lost 6 bases, with 16 bases spanning the gap. This chain's CDR3 is CASSLLSGLGAEAFF. The CDR3, as DNA: TGCGCCAGCAGCTTGCTTTCAGGGTTAGGGGCTGAAGCTTTCTTT.

This clonotype was counted ten times or more. The V and J genes are TRBV7-2 and TRBJ2-7; D gene ambiguous. Germline CDR1 and CDR2: SGHTA and FQGNSA. V was shortened by 2 bases and J by 3 bases, with 11 bases between the two germline ends. The CDR3 is 14 residues long. This CDR3 reads CASSLRKVGYEQYF. The CDR3 coding sequence is TGTGCCAGCAGCTTAAGGAAGGTGGGCTACGAGCAGTACTTC.

This clonotype was seen at least ten times. The V and J genes are TRBV10-2 and TRBJ1-6; D uncertain. The CDR3 is made up of 14 amino acids. V lost 0 bases to trimming and J lost 9 bases, with 9 bases between them. Germline CDR1 is WSHSY and CDR2 is SAAADI. CDR3 residues: CASSESVRGSPLHF. In nucleotides, the CDR3 is TGCGCCAGCAGTGAGTCGGTCAGAGGTTCACCCCTCCACTTT.

This clonotype has a handful of counts. The chain uses TRBV7-7 and TRBJ2-1; 9 bases are a match to TRBD2. The CDR3 totals 14 residues. The germline gives CDR1 SSHAT, CDR2 FNYEAQ (reference sequence). Trimming cost V 1 base and J 10 bases; bases outside gene matches: 5. CDR3 region: CASSLVRLAGEQFF. The CDR3 DNA follows: TGTGCCAGCAGCTTAGTCAGGCTAGCGGGAGAGCAGTTCTTC.

In its sample, this clonotype was seen many times. V gene TRBV28 combines with J gene TRBJ2-7; 13 bases are shared with TRBD2. Germline values: CDR1 MDHEN, CDR2 SYDVKM. Trimming cost V 4 bases and J 12 bases; bases outside gene matches: 15. The CDR3 extends over 16 amino acids. Here the CDR3 reads CASSSGGLAGAPRRYF. For the CDR3, the DNA is TGTGCCAGCAGTTCCGGCGGACTAGCGGGAGCTCCCAGGCGGTACTTC.

The chain joins TRBV5-3 to TRBJ2-5; D gene uncertain. TRBV5-3 is sorted into the ORF group, with uncertain function. The length of the CDR3 is 14 residues. The chain's CDR3 is CASCLRFGRETQYF. The CDR3 coding sequence is TGTGCGAGCTGCCTCCGATTCGGGCGGGAGACCCAGTACTTC.

This clonotype was seen at least ten times. The V and J genes are TRBV30 and TRBJ2-1; 8 nucleotides match TRBD1. This CDR3 comprises 13 residues. From germline, CDR1 is GTSNPN and CDR2 SVGIG (reference sequence). V shed 4 bases and J 7 bases; nucleotides not matched to a gene: 6. CDR3 nucleotides: TGTGCCTGGAAGGGGGACAGGACTAATGAGCAGTTCTTC. Protein sequence: CAWKGDRTNEQFF.

This clonotype was seen at least ten times. The chain links TRBV4-3 to TRBJ2-1; D might be TRBD2 (6 bases). The CDR3 length is 16 residues. Germline-derived CDR1 and CDR2 are LGHNA and YSLEER. The V end lost 3 bases, the J end lost 9 bases, and 21 bases lay between the germline ends. CDR3 sequence: CASSHAGSVYGGEQFF. CDR3 in DNA: TGCGCCAGCAGCCATGCGGGGAGCGTTTATGGTGGTGAGCAGTTCTTC.

This clonotype has a count of ten or more. V is TRBV29-1 and J is TRBJ2-1, with 8 bases lining up with TRBD1. CDR3 size: 12 residues. V shed 3 bases, J shed 5 bases, and the junction held 0 bases outside the gene matches. CDR1 SQVTM and CDR2 ANQGSEA come from the germline V gene. The CDR3 nucleotides are TGCAGCGTTGAGGGACAGGACAATGAGCAGTTCTTC. Its translation is CSVEGQDNEQFF.

This clonotype occurred many times. This chain links TRBV2 with TRBJ2-7; 9 positions match TRBD1. The CDR3 has 13 amino acids. Unmatched junction bases numbered 4, after V lost 6 bases and J lost 4 bases. Germline CDR1 and CDR2: SNHLY and FYNNEI. Here the CDR3 reads CASRGTGSYEQYF. In DNA, the CDR3 is TGTGCCAGCAGGGGGACAGGGAGTTACGAGCAGTACTTC.

This chain joins TRBV21-1 and TRBJ2-7; the D call in the table, TRBD2, was not verified against the DNA. TRBV21-1 is flagged as a pseudogene. This CDR3 comprises 16 residues. CDR3 coding DNA: TGTGCCAGCAGCAAAGCCCCTCGCGGCAGAGCCTACGAGCAGTACTTC. This encodes CASSKAPRGRAYEQYF.

The chain is built from TRBV3-1 and TRBJ2-5; D is undetermined. The CDR3 sequence is 12 residues long. V was cut by 0 bases and J by 5 bases, with 4 bases left in between. CDR1 and CDR2 (germline): LGHDT, YNNKEL (reference sequence). This CDR3 is CASSQDIETQYF. The CDR3 region has the DNA TGTGCCAGCAGCCAAGACATTGAGACCCAGTACTTC.

The chain has TRBV3-1 and TRBJ2-3, with D perhaps TRBD2 (6 bases). The CDR3 length is 14 residues. V shed 9 bases and J shed 0 bases, with 13 bases lying between them. Germline CDR1 LGHDT, CDR2 YNNKEL (reference sequence). CDR3 amino acids: CASARAGSTDTQYF. CDR3 nucleotides: TGTGCCAGTGCACGGGCGGGGAGCACAGATACGCAGTATTTT.

The V gene is TRBV18, the J gene TRBJ2-5; D is uncertain. Germline loops: CDR1 KGHSH, CDR2 LQKENI. The CDR3 contains 17 residues. Trimming shortened V by 4 bases and J by 5 bases, and 23 bases separated the two germline ends. CDR3 protein: CASSLPDRLNPRETQYF. The CDR3 DNA is TGTGCCAGCTCACTCCCCGACCGGTTAAATCCTCGGGAGACCCAGTACTTC.